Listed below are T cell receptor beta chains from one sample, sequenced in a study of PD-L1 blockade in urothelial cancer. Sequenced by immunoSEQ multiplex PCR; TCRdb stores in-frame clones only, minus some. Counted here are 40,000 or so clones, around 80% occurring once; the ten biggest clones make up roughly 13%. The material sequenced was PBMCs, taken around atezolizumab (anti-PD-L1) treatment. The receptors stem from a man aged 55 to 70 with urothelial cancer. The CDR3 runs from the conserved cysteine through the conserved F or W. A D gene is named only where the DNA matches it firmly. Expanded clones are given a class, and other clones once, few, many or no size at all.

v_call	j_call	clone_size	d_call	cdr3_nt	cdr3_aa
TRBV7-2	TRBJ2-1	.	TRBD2	TGTGCCAGCAGCTCCCGACTAGCGGGGGGGCAGTTCTTC	CASSSRLAGGQFF
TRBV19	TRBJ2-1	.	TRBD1	TGTGCCAGCGGCTTTACAGGGGGTAACAATGAGCAGTTCTTC	CASGFTGGNNEQFF
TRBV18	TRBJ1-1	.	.	TGTGCCAGCTCACCCCAGGGATCCACTGAAGCTTTCTTT	CASSPQGSTEAFF
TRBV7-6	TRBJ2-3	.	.	TGTGCCAGCAGCTTACGGGGGTTTGAAAAGGGAGATACGCAGTATTTT	CASSLRGFEKGDTQYF
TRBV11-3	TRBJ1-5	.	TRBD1	TGTGCCAGCAGCGACACGGAGGACAGGGATCAGCCCCAGCATTTT	CASSDTEDRDQPQHF
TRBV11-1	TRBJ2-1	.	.	TGTGCCAGCAGCCCGGCAGCGCCAGGGCATGAGCAGTTCTTC	CASSPAAPGHEQFF
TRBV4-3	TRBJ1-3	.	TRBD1	TGCGCCAGCAGCCAAGCGACAGGGGGCACTGGAAACACCATATATTTT	CASSQATGGTGNTIYF
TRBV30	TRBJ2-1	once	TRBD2	TGTGCCTGGATTTTAGCGGGAGGGAGCAATGAGCAGTTCTTC	CAWILAGGSNEQFF
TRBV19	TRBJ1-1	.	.	TGTGCCAGTAGCACAACAGGCACAGCTGAAGCTTTCTTT	CASSTTGTAEAFF
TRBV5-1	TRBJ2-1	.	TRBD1	TGCGCCAGCAGCTTGCGACTGGGACAGGGTAAAAATGAGCAGTTCTTC	CASSLRLGQGKNEQFF
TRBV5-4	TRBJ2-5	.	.	TGTGCCAGCAGCTACCCAGACGGACAGCAAGAGACCCAGTACTTC	CASSYPDGQQETQYF
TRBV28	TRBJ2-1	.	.	TGTGCCAGCAGTTTTGGGCAGAGTTACAATGAGCAGTTCTTC	CASSFGQSYNEQFF
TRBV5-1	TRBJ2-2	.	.	TGCGCCAGCAGCACACCCGGGACATACACCGGGGAGCTGTTTTTT	CASSTPGTYTGELFF
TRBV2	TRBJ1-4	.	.	TGTGCCAGCAGTGATTTAGAGGCAGTCGGGAATGAAAAACTGTTTTTT	CASSDLEAVGNEKLFF
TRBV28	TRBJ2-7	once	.	TGTGCCAGCAGTTTATTCGGGTTCGGCTCCTACGAGCAGTACTTC	CASSLFGFGSYEQYF
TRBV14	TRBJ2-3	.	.	TGTGCCAGCAGCCAGAGGAGGCCTAACACAGATACGCAGTATTTT	CASSQRRPNTDTQYF
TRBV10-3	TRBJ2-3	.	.	TGTGCCATCAGTGAGGACGGGGTAATGGATACGCAGTATTTT	CAISEDGVMDTQYF
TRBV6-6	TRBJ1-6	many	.	TGTGCCGGCCAACAGGGCTCAAATTCACCCCTCCACTTT	CAGQQGSNSPLHF
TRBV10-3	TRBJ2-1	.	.	TGTGCCATCAGTGACTCGGGGGAGATAAACAATGAGCAGTTCTTC	CAISDSGEINNEQFF
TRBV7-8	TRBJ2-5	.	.	TGTGCCAGCAGCTTAAATGGGCCGAGGGGGGAGACCCAGTACTTC	CASSLNGPRGETQYF
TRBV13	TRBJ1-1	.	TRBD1	TGTGCCAGCAGCTTTACAGGGGGCGTGAGGGACACTGAAGCTTTCTTT	CASSFTGGVRDTEAFF
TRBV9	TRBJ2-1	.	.	TGTGCCAGCGGGAGGAGCGAGGCGGAGCAGTTCTTC	CASGRSEAEQFF
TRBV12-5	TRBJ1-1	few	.	TGTGCTAGTGGTCTAGGGACTTTGAACACTGAAGCTTTCTTT	CASGLGTLNTEAFF
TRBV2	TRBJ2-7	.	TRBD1	TGTGCCAGCAGTGTCCGGGACAGGGGTCACGAGCAGTACTTC	CASSVRDRGHEQYF
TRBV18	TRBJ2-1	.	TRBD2	TGTGCCAGCTCACCACCCACAGGGACCGGGACTAGCAGCAATGAGCAGTTCTTC	CASSPPTGTGTSSNEQFF
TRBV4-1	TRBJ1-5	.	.	TGCGCCAGCAGCCAAGAAGGGGGGGGTGGACCCCAGCCCCAGCATTTT	CASSQEGGGGPQPQHF
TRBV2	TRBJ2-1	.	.	TGTGCCAGCAGTTTGACTACCAGGAGCTCCTACAATGAGCAGTTCTTC	CASSLTTRSSYNEQFF
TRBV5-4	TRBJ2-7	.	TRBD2	TGTGCCAGCAGCGGAAAAGCGGGAGGGCCTTTATACGAGCAGTACTTC	CASSGKAGGPLYEQYF
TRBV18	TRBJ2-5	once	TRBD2	TGTGCCAGCTCACCATACTCGCGGGGGGTACAAGAGACCCAGTACTTC	CASSPYSRGVQETQYF
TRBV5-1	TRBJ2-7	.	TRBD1	TGCGCCAGCAGCGCGGACAGGGCCTACGAGCAGTACTTC	CASSADRAYEQYF
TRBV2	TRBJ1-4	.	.	TGTGCCAGCAGGGCAAGATGGGGCTCGATCAATGAAAAACTGTTTTTT	CASRARWGSINEKLFF
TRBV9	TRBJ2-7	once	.	TGTGCCAGCAGCGTAGGTGGCTCTCCCGGGGGGCGAAGGAACGAGCAGTACTTC	CASSVGGSPGGRRNEQYF
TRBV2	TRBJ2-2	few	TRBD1	TGTGCCAGCAGTGGACAGGGTATTAGCACCGGGGAGCTGTTTTTT	CASSGQGISTGELFF
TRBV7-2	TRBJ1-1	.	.	TGTGCCAGCAGCTTTGGCAGGGACACTGAAGCTTTCTTT	CASSFGRDTEAFF
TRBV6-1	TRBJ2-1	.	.	TGTGCCAGCAGTGAAGGCCCGGGGAATGAGCAGTTCTTC	CASSEGPGNEQFF
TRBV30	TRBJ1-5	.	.	TGTGCCTGGAGTTTGGCAGGGGATCAGCCCCAGCATTTT	CAWSLAGDQPQHF
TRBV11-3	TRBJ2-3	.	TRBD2	TGTGCCAGCAGCACGGGACTAGCGGAGGATACGCAGTATTTT	CASSTGLAEDTQYF
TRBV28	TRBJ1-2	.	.	TGTGCCAGCAGTGCCATAAACCGGAGTCCCCCACGGTACACCTTC	CASSAINRSPPRYTF
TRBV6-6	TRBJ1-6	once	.	TGTGCCAGCAGTTACCCCTTGAGGTTGGGTAATTCACCCCTCCACTTT	CASSYPLRLGNSPLHF
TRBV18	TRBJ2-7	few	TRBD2	TGTGCCAGCTCACCCCAACTCGGGGGGGAATACGAGCAGTACTTC	CASSPQLGGEYEQYF
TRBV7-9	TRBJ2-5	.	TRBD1	TGTGCCAGCAGCTTAGTGGGCAGGGGGCGAGAGACCCAGTACTTC	CASSLVGRGRETQYF
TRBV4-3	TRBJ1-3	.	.	TGCGCCAGCAGCCAACAAGGAGGGTCTGGAAACACCATATATTTT	CASSQQGGSGNTIYF
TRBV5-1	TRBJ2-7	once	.	TGCGCCAGCAGCGCCGGGACTTCTCATTCCTACGAGCAGTACTTC	CASSAGTSHSYEQYF
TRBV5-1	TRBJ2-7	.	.	TGCGCCAGCAGCTTGGACCTAGGGGTGGACGAGCAGTACTTC	CASSLDLGVDEQYF
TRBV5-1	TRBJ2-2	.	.	TGCGCCAGCAGCTTGGATCCAGGGAAGAACACCGGGGAGCTGTTTTTT	CASSLDPGKNTGELFF
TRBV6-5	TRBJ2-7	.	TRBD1	TGTGCCAGCAGTACTCGGGACAGTACCTACGAGCAGTACTTC	CASSTRDSTYEQYF
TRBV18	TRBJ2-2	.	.	TGTGCCAGCTCCCGATCGGACACCGGGGAGCTGTTTTTT	CASSRSDTGELFF
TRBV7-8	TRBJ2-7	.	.	TGTGCCAGCAGCTACCGCCAGGGGGGAGAGCAGTACTTC	CASSYRQGGEQYF
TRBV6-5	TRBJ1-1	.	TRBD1	TGTGCCAGCAGTTACAGGCGCCAGGGGGCGCGGACTGAAGCTTTCTTT	CASSYRRQGARTEAFF
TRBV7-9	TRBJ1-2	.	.	TGTGCCAGCAGCTTAAAATATCGCGGCAGCTCTAACTATGGCTACACCTTC	CASSLKYRGSSNYGYTF
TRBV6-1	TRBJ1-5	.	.	TGTGCCAGCACCGGACAGTCCAATCAGCCCCAGCATTTT	CASTGQSNQPQHF
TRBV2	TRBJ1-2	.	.	TGTGCCAGCAGGGACAGTTATGGCTACACCTTC	CASRDSYGYTF
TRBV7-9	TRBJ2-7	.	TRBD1	TGTGCCAGCAGCCGCCCGGGACAGTCTTACGAGCAGTACTTC	CASSRPGQSYEQYF
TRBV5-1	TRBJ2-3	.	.	TGCGCCAGCAGCGTTCCGGGCCTTGCACAAGCGGCCCCTAGAACAGATACGCAGTATTTT	CASSVPGLAQAAPRTDTQYF
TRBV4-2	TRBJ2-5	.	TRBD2	TGTGCCAGCAGCCAAGATGGGAGCGGGGGGGCCGGGGAGACCCAGTACTTC	CASSQDGSGGAGETQYF
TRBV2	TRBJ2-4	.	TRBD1	TGTGCCAGCAGTGAAGCCGGACAGGGGGGAGTTCAGTACTTC	CASSEAGQGGVQYF
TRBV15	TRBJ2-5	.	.	TGTGCCACCAGCAGAGAAGGAGGGGAGGAGACCCAGTACTTC	CATSREGGEETQYF
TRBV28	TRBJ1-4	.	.	TGTGCCAGCAAGTCGGCAGGGGTCTACGAAAAACTGTTTTTT	CASKSAGVYEKLFF
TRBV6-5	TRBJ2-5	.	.	TGTGCCAGCAGTTACTGGCCAGGGGAGACCCAGTACTTC	CASSYWPGETQYF
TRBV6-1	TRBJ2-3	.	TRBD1	TGTGCCAGCAGTGCTTTTCCCGGGACAGGGGGGTTTTTTCGTACAGATACGCAGTATTTT	CASSAFPGTGGFFRTDTQYF